The 13 T cell receptor beta chains in this list originate from one sample, sequenced in a study of T cells of healthy individuals. Using its own MiXCR run on the 5' RACE reads, TCRdb lists one record per CDR3 protein. Of roughly 87,000 distinct CDR3 sequences listed, 17% were seen once; the top ten hold 6% to 8%. The receptors were gathered from a human donor in good health.

This chain links TRBV7-9 with TRBJ2-2, with TRBD1 matching over 9 bases. CDR1 and CDR2 (germline): SEHNR, FQNEAQ (reference sequence). The CDR3 has 15 residues. The junction had 6 bases not matched to a gene; V was cut back by 6 bases and J by 4 bases. CDR3 DNA sequence: TGTGCCAGCAGTAACCGGGACAGGGCCACCGGGGAGCTGTTTTTT. Translated: CASSNRDRATGELFF.

This clonotype was detected many times. The chain is built from TRBV29-1 and TRBJ2-3, with no clear D. Germline CDR1 is SQVTM and CDR2 is ANQGSEA. Trimming stripped 0 bases from V and 6 bases from J, with 4 bases between. CDR3 length: 11 amino acids. For the CDR3, the DNA is TGCAGCGTTGAAGAAGGTGATACGCAGTATTTT. Amino acid sequence: CSVEEGDTQYF.

This clonotype is a singleton in its sample. It may be a read error: a sequence one base away is much more abundant. The chain carries TRBV5-1 and TRBJ1-2; perhaps TRBD1 as D (5 bases). CDR1 SGHRS and CDR2 YFSETQ come from the germline V gene. The length of the CDR3 is 15 residues. V was trimmed by 6 bases and J by 9 bases, leaving 24 bases between them. The CDR3 reads CASTHRPGTPESYTF. The DNA of the CDR3 is TGCGCCAGCACTCACCGGCCGGGGACGCCGGAAAGCTACACCTTC.

This clonotype has only a few counts. The V and J genes are TRBV2 and TRBJ1-2, with 10 bases matching TRBD1. CDR3 length: 14 residues. Losses at the gene ends were 7 bases for V and 7 bases for J; bases not matched to a gene: 9. Germline CDR1 reads SNHLY; CDR2 reads FYNNEI. This CDR3 reads CASTLGTGDAGYTF. The DNA for the CDR3 is TGTGCCAGCACTCTTGGGACAGGGGATGCTGGCTACACCTTC.

The chain employs TRBV20-1 and TRBJ2-5; 8 bases fit TRBD1. Germline V lookup: CDR1 DFQATT, CDR2 SNEGSKA (reference sequence). V lost 4 bases to trimming and J lost 4 bases; unmatched junction nucleotides: 5. The CDR3 runs 13 residues. The CDR3 nucleotides read TGCAGTGCTAATGACAGGGGACCAGAGACCCAGTACTTC. Translated: CSANDRGPETQYF.

This clonotype turned up a few times. One base away lies a much larger clone, so this may be a sequencing read error. V and J are TRBV27 and TRBJ1-2; no clear D gene. The CDR3 has 12 residues. Per germline, CDR1 MNHEY and CDR2 SMNVEV (reference sequence). CDR3 region: CASSPYNYGYNF. The CDR3 nucleotides read TGTGCCAGCAGTCCATACAACTATGGCTACAACTTC.

The chain employs TRBV25-1 and TRBJ1-4; D not resolved. V was pared by 1 base and J by 6 bases, with 12 bases between. Germline CDR1 reads MGHDK; CDR2 reads SYGVNS. CDR3 length: 15 amino acids. The CDR3 region is CASSESTALDEKLFF. The CDR3 DNA reads TGTGCCAGCAGTGAATCAACCGCCCTCGATGAAAAACTGTTTTTT.

This clonotype appeared a few times. The rearrangement uses TRBV7-9 and TRBJ1-1; D remains unclear. The CDR3 is 13 amino acids. The V gene lost 8 bases and the J gene lost 5 bases, with 15 bases spanning the gap. Germline lookup yields CDR1 SEHNR and CDR2 FQNEAQ (reference sequence). The DNA for the CDR3 is TGTGCCAGCCTCACTACCCCGGGGACTGAAGCTTTCTTT. It encodes CASLTTPGTEAFF.

Here the CDR3 reads CASPAGFGLNTEAFF. As DNA, the CDR3 is TGTGCCAGCCCTGCAGGGTTCGGACTGAACACTGAAGCTTTCTTT. The chain couples TRBV2 to TRBJ1-1, with D perhaps matching TRBD1 (5 bases). Looked up from germline, CDR1 is SNHLY and CDR2 is FYNNEI. V lost 8 bases and J 0 bases, leaving 16 bases between the germline ends. The length of the CDR3 is 15 residues.

The CDR3 sequence is CASSKGDQGREFF. The CDR3, as DNA: TGTGCCAGCTCCAAAGGGGATCAGGGTCGGGAGTTCTTC. The rearrangement links TRBV5-5 to TRBJ2-1; a possible D gene is TRBD1 (5 bases). The germline CDR1 and CDR2 sequences are SGHKS and YYEKEE (reference sequence). The ends were cut back, 7 bases at V and 14 bases at J, with 22 bases in the middle. This CDR3 is 13 amino acids long.

This clonotype was counted at least ten times. The chain employs TRBV10-3 and TRBJ2-6, with D perhaps assigned TRBD1 or TRBD2 (5 bases each). Per the germline V gene, CDR1 is ENHRY and CDR2 is SYGVKD. V gave up 7 bases and J gave up 4 bases, with 23 bases separating them. The CDR3 runs 18 residues. The CDR3: CAITYSETDARGANVLTF. The CDR3 DNA reads as TGTGCCATCACTTATAGCGAGACAGATGCTAGAGGGGCCAACGTCCTGACTTTC.

This clonotype was counted between two and nine times. This sequence joins TRBV28 and TRBJ2-4; no firm D call. The CDR3 spans 15 residues. Trimming pared 5 bases from V and 1 base from J, leaving 12 bases between. CDR1 is MDHEN, CDR2 SYDVKM, per germline. The CDR3 DNA sequence: TGTGCCAGCAGTCCCTCAGGTTCGGCCAAAAACATTCAGTACTTC. It encodes CASSPSGSAKNIQYF.

The chain's CDR3 is CSARRVGTSTGELFF. The DNA for the CDR3 is TGCAGTGCTAGGAGGGTTGGCACAAGCACCGGGGAGCTGTTTTTT. The V and J genes are TRBV20-1 and TRBJ2-2, with a possible D match to TRBD2 (5 bases). The V end lost 3 bases, the J end lost 4 bases, and 15 bases lay between the germline ends. This CDR3 contains 15 residues. Per the germline V gene, CDR1 is DFQATT and CDR2 is SNEGSKA (reference sequence).